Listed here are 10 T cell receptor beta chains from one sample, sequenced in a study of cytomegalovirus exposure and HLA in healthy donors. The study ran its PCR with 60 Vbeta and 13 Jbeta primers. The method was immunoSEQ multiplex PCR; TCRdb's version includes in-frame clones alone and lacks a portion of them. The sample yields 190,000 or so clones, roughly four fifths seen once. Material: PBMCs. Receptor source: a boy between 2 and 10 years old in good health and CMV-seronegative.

The CDR3 sequence is CASSLGGSQETQYF. The DNA for the CDR3 is TGTGCCAGCAGCTTGGGCGGGAGCCAAGAGACCCAGTACTTC. J is TRBJ2-5 and V is TRBV7-2, with TRBD2 matching over 7 bases. Germline V gene sequence: CDR1 SGHTA, CDR2 FQGNSA. The CDR3 consists of 14 residues. The V gene end was trimmed by 3 bases and the J gene end by 1 base; junction bases not matched to a gene: 2.

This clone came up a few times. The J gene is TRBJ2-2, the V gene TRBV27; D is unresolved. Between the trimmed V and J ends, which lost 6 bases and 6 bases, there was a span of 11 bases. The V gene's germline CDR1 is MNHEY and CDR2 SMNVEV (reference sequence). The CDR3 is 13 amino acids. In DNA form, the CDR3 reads TGTGCCAGCAGCCCCACGGTAGCCGGGGAGCTGTTTTTT. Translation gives CASSPTVAGELFF.

The CDR3 DNA sequence: TGTGCCAGCAGCCAAGACGGGAGCGGGGCGGCTCGAGAGACCCAGTACTTC. This translates into CASSQDGSGAARETQYF. The V gene is TRBV4-2, the J gene TRBJ2-5; TRBD2 matches 7 bases. The J segment lost 4 bases and the V segment lost 0 bases, leaving 11 bases of the junction unmatched. Per germline, CDR1 LGHNA and CDR2 YNFKEQ. The CDR3 length is 17 residues.

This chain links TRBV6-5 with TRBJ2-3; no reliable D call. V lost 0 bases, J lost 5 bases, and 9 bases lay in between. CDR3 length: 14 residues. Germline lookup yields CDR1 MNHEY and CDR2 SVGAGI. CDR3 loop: CASSYSSRIDTQYF. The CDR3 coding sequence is TGTGCCAGCAGTTACTCATCGAGAATAGATACGCAGTATTTT.

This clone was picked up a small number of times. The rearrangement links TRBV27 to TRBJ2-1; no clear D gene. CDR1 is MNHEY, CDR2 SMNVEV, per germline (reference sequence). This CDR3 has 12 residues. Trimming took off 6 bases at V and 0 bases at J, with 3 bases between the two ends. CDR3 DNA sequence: TGTGCCAGCAGGAGCTCCTACAATGAGCAGTTCTTC. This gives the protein CASRSSYNEQFF.

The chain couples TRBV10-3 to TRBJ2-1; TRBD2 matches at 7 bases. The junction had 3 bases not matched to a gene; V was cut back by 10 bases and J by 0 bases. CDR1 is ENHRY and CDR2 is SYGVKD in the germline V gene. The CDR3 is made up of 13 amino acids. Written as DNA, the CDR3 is TGTGCCACGGGGGGAAGCTCCTACAATGAGCAGTTCTTC. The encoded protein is CATGGSSYNEQFF.

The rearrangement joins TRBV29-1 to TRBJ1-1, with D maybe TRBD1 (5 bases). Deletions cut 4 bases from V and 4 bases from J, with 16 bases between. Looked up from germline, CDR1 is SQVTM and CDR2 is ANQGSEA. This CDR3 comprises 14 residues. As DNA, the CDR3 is TGCAGCGTTGCCCTGGGAAGGGGTATCACTGAAGCTTTCTTT. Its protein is CSVALGRGITEAFF.

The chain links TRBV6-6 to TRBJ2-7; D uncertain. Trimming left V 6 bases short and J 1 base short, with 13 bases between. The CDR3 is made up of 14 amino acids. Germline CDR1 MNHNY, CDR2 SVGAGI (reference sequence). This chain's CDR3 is CASREPTMSYEQYF. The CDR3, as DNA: TGTGCCAGCAGGGAACCGACAATGTCCTACGAGCAGTACTTC.

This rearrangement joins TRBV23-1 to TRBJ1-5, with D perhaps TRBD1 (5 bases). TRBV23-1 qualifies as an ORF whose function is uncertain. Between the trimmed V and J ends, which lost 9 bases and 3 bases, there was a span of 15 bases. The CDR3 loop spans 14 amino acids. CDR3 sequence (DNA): TGCGCCAGTAACACGGGGGGGGACAATCAGCCCCAGCATTTT. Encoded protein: CASNTGGDNQPQHF.

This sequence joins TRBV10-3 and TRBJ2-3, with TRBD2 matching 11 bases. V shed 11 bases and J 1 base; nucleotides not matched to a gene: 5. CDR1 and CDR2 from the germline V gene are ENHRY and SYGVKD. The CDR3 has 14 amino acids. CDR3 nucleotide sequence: TGTGCCGCCTCTAGCGGGGGGCGCACAGATACGCAGTATTTT. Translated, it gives CAASSGGRTDTQYF.